The 23 T cell receptor beta chains reported below all come from one sample, sequenced in a study of shared clonotypes between healthy human individuals. Produced via immunoSEQ multiplex PCR; TCRdb's table is partial and in-frame only. Of about 2.1 million clones in the sample, around 93% are singletons; the top ten hold roughly 1.7%. The naive CD8 subset, CD45RO-negative cells positively selected for CCR7, excluded terminally differentiated effector memory CD45RA+ cells. The source material was naive CD8+ T cells from PBMCs. The receptors were sampled from a man in his late teens or twenties in good health. Some clones in this sample may be carry-over from other donors' samples.

V usage is TRBV27 and J usage is TRBJ1-1; D gene uncertain. V was cut by 5 bases and J by 1 base, with 14 bases left in between. The CDR3 spans 15 residues. Germline CDR1 and CDR2: MNHEY and SMNVEV (reference sequence). The CDR3: CASSMLGGRNTEAFF. In nucleotides, the CDR3 is TGTGCCAGCAGTATGCTTGGAGGGAGGAACACTGAAGCTTTCTTT.

This chain links TRBV19 with TRBJ2-7; 8 bases match TRBD1. The CDR3 sequence is 15 residues long. Germline V gene lookup returns CDR1 LNHDA and CDR2 SQIVND (reference sequence). The trim removed 2 bases at V and 2 bases at J, leaving 5 bases unmatched. The CDR3 sequence: CASSIIRDRTYEQYF. The CDR3 coding sequence is TGTGCCAGTAGTATAATTAGGGACAGGACCTACGAGCAGTACTTC.

This rearrangement joins TRBV7-2 to TRBJ2-5, with 14 bases lining up with TRBD2. The germline V gene has CDR1 SGHTA and CDR2 FQGNSA. This CDR3 contains 17 residues. V was clipped by 4 bases and J by 5 bases; unmatched bases: 9. Here the CDR3 reads CASSSPGLAGVRETQYF. The CDR3 nucleotides are TGTGCCAGCAGCTCGCCGGGACTAGCGGGAGTTCGGGAGACCCAGTACTTC. Full variable domain (rest looked up from reference TRBV7-2 and TRBJ2-5): GAGVSQSPSNKVTEKGKDVELRCDPISGHTALYWYRQSLGQGLEFLIYFQGNSAPDKSGLPSDRFSAERTGGSVSTLTIQRTQQEDSAVYLCASSSPGLAGVRETQYFGPGTRLLVL.

The rearrangement uses TRBV7-2 and TRBJ1-4; D is ambiguous. V lost 3 bases to trimming and J lost 2 bases, with 1 base between them. The V gene's germline CDR1 is SGHTA and CDR2 FQGNSA. This CDR3 contains 12 residues. This CDR3 reads CASSFTNEKLFF. CDR3 DNA sequence: TGTGCCAGCAGCTTCACTAATGAAAAACTGTTTTTT.

V and J are TRBV27 and TRBJ2-1; TRBD2 matches 7 bases. The ends lost 3 bases at V and 3 bases at J; junction bases unmatched: 2. Per the germline V gene, CDR1 is MNHEY and CDR2 is SMNVEV (reference sequence). This CDR3 comprises 14 residues. This CDR3 is CASSFERDYNEQFF. The CDR3 DNA reads TGTGCCAGCAGTTTCGAGCGGGACTACAATGAGCAGTTCTTC.

In this sample, this clone turned up a few times. Other DNA variants within this sample encode the same CDR3. The chain recombines TRBV5-4 with TRBJ2-7; 10 bases agree with TRBD2. The CDR3 has 14 residues. In germline, CDR1 is SGHNT, CDR2 YYREEE (reference sequence). Losses at the gene ends were 4 bases for V and 7 bases for J; bases not matched to a gene: 8. In DNA, the CDR3 is TGTGCCAGCAGCCCCGGGACTAGCGCGGGGGAGCAGTACTTC. Translation gives CASSPGTSAGEQYF.

The chain links TRBV6-1 to TRBJ2-7; TRBD2 aligns across 8 bases. CDR1 is MNHNS and CDR2 is SASEGT in the germline V gene. This CDR3 spans 16 amino acids. The junction had 9 bases not matched to a gene; V was cut back by 2 bases and J by 3 bases. Here the CDR3 reads CASSETSGIGFYEQYF. The DNA of the CDR3 is TGTGCCAGCAGTGAAACTAGCGGCATAGGGTTCTACGAGCAGTACTTC.

The CDR3 here is CASSEGTVQETQYF. CDR3 coding DNA: TGTGCCAGCAGTGAAGGGACGGTCCAAGAGACCCAGTACTTC. The chain couples TRBV6-1 to TRBJ2-5; no definite D call. V lost 1 base, J lost 1 base, and 7 bases lay in between. Germline-derived CDR1 and CDR2 are MNHNS and SASEGT. The CDR3 covers 14 residues.

The chain is built from TRBV27 and TRBJ2-2, with unresolved D. Germline CDR1 and CDR2: MNHEY and SMNVEV (reference sequence). V gave up 2 bases and J gave up 4 bases, with 8 bases separating them. The CDR3 extends over 14 amino acids. CDR3: CASSLGSGTGELFF. CDR3 in DNA: TGTGCCAGCAGTTTAGGGTCGGGCACCGGGGAGCTGTTTTTT.

The genes are TRBV2 and TRBJ2-7, with 9 positions matching TRBD2. The germline V gene has CDR1 SNHLY and CDR2 FYNNEI. The CDR3 contains 16 residues. Unmatched junction bases numbered 10, after V lost 6 bases and J lost 1 base. The CDR3 region is CASREKTSGLSYEQYF. The CDR3 DNA sequence: TGTGCCAGCAGAGAGAAGACTAGCGGTTTATCCTACGAGCAGTACTTC.

The rearrangement uses TRBV27 and TRBJ2-7, with TRBD1 as a possible D gene (7 bases). Germline V gene lookup returns CDR1 MNHEY and CDR2 SMNVEV (reference sequence). Trimming left V 2 bases short and J 9 bases short, with 23 bases between. The CDR3 sequence is 16 residues long. CDR3 DNA sequence: TGTGCCAGCAGTTTAGGGCAGGGGGACTTCCCCCTAGCGCAGTACTTC. This translates into CASSLGQGDFPLAQYF.

This clone appeared a single time. This chain's CDR3 is CASSLMRGSGNTIYF. The CDR3 nucleotides read TGTGCCAGCAGCTTAATGAGGGGCTCTGGAAACACCATATATTTT. The chain combines TRBV11-2 with TRBJ1-3; perhaps TRBD1 as D (5 bases). This CDR3 comprises 15 residues. V was clipped by 2 bases and J by 0 bases, with 8 bases between them. Germline values: CDR1 SGHAT, CDR2 FQNNGV.

The gene calls are TRBV7-2 and TRBJ2-2; D remains ambiguous. This CDR3 contains 16 residues. In germline, CDR1 is SGHTA, CDR2 FQGNSA. Trimming took 6 bases from V and 0 from J, leaving 14 bases between them. The chain's CDR3 is CASSFLVGANTGELFF. CDR3 nucleotides: TGTGCCAGCAGTTTTCTAGTGGGTGCGAACACCGGGGAGCTGTTTTTT.

The rearrangement joins TRBV15 to TRBJ2-2, with 7 bases fitting TRBD2. This CDR3 spans 16 amino acids. V shed 0 bases, J shed 7 bases, and the junction held 8 bases outside the gene matches. In germline, CDR1 is LNHNV, CDR2 YYDKDF (reference sequence). The CDR3 DNA follows: TGTGCCACCAGCAGAGATGAATGGGCGGGGGACGGGGAGCTGTTTTTT. It yields the protein CATSRDEWAGDGELFF.

The chain recombines TRBV7-6 with TRBJ2-1; TRBD2 might be the D (6 bases). Trimming shortened V by 5 bases and J by 0 bases, and 14 bases separated the two germline ends. The germline V gene encodes CDR1 SGHVS and CDR2 FNYEAQ. This CDR3 is built from 16 residues. The CDR3 region has the DNA TGTGCCAGCAGCCTCTTGGTCGGGAGCTCCTACAATGAGCAGTTCTTC. This translates into CASSLLVGSSYNEQFF.

The rearrangement uses TRBV6-5 and TRBJ1-5, with D maybe TRBD1 (6 bases). V gave up 4 bases and J gave up 4 bases, with 11 bases separating them. This CDR3 is built from 14 residues. CDR1 is MNHEY, CDR2 SVGAGI, per germline. The CDR3 DNA follows: TGTGCCAGCAGTTTCGGCAGGGGAAATCAGCCCCAGCATTTT. This encodes CASSFGRGNQPQHF.

As DNA, the CDR3 is TGTGCCAGCAGTGATCCAGCGGGAGGTGAGCAGTTCTTC. Its translation: CASSDPAGGEQFF. V and J are TRBV2 and TRBJ2-1; TRBD2 matches at 9 bases. CDR1 is SNHLY and CDR2 is FYNNEI in the germline V gene. The CDR3 totals 13 residues. The V segment lost 3 bases and the J segment 9 bases; nucleotides outside the gene matches: 3.

The chain has TRBV13 and TRBJ2-3, with 11 bases identical to TRBD2. The CDR3 runs 17 residues. After removal of 5 bases from V and 6 bases from J, the junction contained 13 bases not matched to a gene. Per germline, CDR1 PRHDT and CDR2 FYEKMQ (reference sequence). In nucleotides, the CDR3 is TGTGCCAGCAGCGACGAACTAGCGGGAGCTCCAGGGGATACGCAGTATTTT. Its protein is CASSDELAGAPGDTQYF.

V usage is TRBV11-2 and J usage is TRBJ1-1; the D gene is possibly TRBD1 (6 bases). Trimming cost V 5 bases and J 0 bases, with 16 bases left between them. The CDR3 consists of 16 residues. Per germline, CDR1 SGHAT and CDR2 FQNNGV. CDR3 residues: CASSRYRAPMNTEAFF. CDR3 DNA sequence: TGTGCCAGCAGCCGTTACAGGGCCCCAATGAACACTGAAGCTTTCTTT.

The chain carries TRBV28 and TRBJ1-2, with no clear D. Looked up from germline, CDR1 is MDHEN and CDR2 is SYDVKM. Trimming took off 5 bases at V and 5 bases at J, with 15 bases between the two ends. There are 14 residues in the CDR3. The CDR3 DNA reads TGTGCCAGCAGTGCTTCTGTGGTTCTGTATGGCTACACCTTC. Translation: CASSASVVLYGYTF.

Turning to this clone: One end of the junction varies from germline; a read error may be responsible. The chain links TRBV5-1 to TRBJ2-1; 16 bases map to TRBD2. The germline V gene encodes CDR1 SGHRS and CDR2 YFSETQ. This CDR3 has 16 amino acids. CDR3 region: CASSLGLAGGLNEQFF. In DNA, the CDR3 is TGCGCCAGCAGTTTGGGACTAGCGGGAGGGTTGAATGAGCAGTTCTTC.

V and J are TRBV7-9 and TRBJ2-1, with D perhaps matching TRBD2 (5 bases). Trimming cost V 3 bases and J 6 bases, with 12 bases left between them. Germline V gene lookup returns CDR1 SEHNR and CDR2 FQNEAQ (reference sequence). This CDR3 has 14 amino acids. In DNA, the CDR3 is TGTGCCAGCAGCTTGCGTGGAGGTGGCAATGAGCAGTTCTTC. Translated: CASSLRGGGNEQFF.

The chain is built from TRBV29-1 and TRBJ1-3, with a tentative D call TRBD1 (6 bases). V was clipped by 1 base and J by 3 bases, with 10 bases between them. This CDR3 spans 14 amino acids. The germline gives CDR1 SQVTM, CDR2 ANQGSEA. The CDR3: CSVEVPGDGNTIYF. The CDR3 region has the DNA TGCAGCGTTGAAGTACCAGGGGATGGAAACACCATATATTTT.